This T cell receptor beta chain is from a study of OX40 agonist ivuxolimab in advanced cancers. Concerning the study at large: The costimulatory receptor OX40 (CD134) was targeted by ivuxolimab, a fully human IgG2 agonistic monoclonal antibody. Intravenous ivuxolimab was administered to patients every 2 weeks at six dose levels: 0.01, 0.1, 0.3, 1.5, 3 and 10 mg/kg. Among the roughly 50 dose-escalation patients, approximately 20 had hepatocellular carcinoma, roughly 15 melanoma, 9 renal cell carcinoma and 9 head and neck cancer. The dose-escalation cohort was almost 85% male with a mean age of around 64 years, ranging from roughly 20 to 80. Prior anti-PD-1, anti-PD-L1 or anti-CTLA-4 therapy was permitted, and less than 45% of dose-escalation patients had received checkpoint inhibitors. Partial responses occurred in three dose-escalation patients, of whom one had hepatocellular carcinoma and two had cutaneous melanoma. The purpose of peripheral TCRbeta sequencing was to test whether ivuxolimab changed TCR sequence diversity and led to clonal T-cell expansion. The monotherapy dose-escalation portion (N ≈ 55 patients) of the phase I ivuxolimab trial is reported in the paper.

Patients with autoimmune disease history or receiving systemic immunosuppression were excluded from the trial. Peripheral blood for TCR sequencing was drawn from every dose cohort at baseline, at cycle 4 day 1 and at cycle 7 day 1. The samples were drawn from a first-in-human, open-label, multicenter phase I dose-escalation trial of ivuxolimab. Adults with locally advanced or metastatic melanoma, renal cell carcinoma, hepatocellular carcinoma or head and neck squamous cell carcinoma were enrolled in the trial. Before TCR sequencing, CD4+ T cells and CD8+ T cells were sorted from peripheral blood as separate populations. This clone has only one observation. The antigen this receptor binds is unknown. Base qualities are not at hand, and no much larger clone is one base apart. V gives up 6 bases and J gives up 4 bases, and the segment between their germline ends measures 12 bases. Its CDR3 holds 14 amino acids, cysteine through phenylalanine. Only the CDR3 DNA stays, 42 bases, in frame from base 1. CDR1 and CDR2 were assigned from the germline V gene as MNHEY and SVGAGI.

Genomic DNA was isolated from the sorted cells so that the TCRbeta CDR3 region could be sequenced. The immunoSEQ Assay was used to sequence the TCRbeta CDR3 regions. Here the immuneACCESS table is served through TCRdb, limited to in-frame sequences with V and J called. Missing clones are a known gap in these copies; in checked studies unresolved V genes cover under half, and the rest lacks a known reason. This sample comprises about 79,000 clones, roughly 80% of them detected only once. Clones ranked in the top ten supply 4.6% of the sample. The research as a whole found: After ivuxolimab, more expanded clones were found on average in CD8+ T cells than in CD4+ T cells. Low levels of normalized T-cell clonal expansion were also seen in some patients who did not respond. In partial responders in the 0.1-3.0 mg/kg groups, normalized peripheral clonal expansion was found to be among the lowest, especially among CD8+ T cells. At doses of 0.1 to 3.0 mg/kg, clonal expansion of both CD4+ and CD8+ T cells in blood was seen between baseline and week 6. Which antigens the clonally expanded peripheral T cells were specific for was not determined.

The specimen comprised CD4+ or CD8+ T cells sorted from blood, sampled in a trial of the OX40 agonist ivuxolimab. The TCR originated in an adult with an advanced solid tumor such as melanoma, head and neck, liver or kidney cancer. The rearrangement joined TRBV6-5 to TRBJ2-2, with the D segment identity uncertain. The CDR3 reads CASRDNFATGELFF. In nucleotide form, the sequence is TGTGCCAGCAGAGATAACTTCGCCACCGGGGAGCTGTTTTTT.